A single sample gave rise to the 5 T cell receptor beta chains below, sequenced in a study of siplizumab effects on memory and regulatory T cells. Only in-frame clones appear in the TCRdb table, and some are missing; sequencing was by immunoSEQ multiplex PCR. The data contain around 82,000 clones, 93% of them seen just once; the ten biggest clones take up about 5%. The sequenced sample consisted of CD8+ T cells sorted from blood. The receptors derive from a human donor in good health.

The genes are TRBV6-1 and TRBJ1-2; D gene uncertain. Germline lookup yields CDR1 MNHNS and CDR2 SASEGT. This CDR3 has 16 residues. Deletions cut 2 bases from V and 4 bases from J, with 17 bases between. For the CDR3, the DNA is TGTGCCAGCAGTGAACCCGCTCCCCGGCCAGGCTATGGCTACACCTTC. Protein: CASSEPAPRPGYGYTF.

The V call is TRBV7-9, the J call TRBJ1-2; D perhaps matches TRBD1 (5 bases). Germline values: CDR1 SEHNR, CDR2 FQNEAQ (reference sequence). This CDR3 has 17 residues. V was clipped by 5 bases and J by 0 bases, with 19 bases between them. CDR3 loop: CASSDPGRSFSNYGYTF. The DNA of the CDR3 is TGTGCCAGCAGCGATCCGGGACGGAGCTTCTCTAACTATGGCTACACCTTC.

V is TRBV2 and J is TRBJ2-5; D may be TRBD1 (5 bases). Germline CDR1 is SNHLY and CDR2 is FYNNEI. The ends were cut back, 0 bases at V and 3 bases at J, with 8 bases in the middle. This CDR3 region has 14 residues. The CDR3 is CASSEAFREETQYF. The CDR3 coding sequence is TGTGCCAGCAGTGAAGCGTTCAGGGAAGAGACCCAGTACTTC.

This sequence joins TRBV5-1 and TRBJ2-2, with 10 bases lining up with TRBD1. Germline values: CDR1 SGHRS, CDR2 YFSETQ. This CDR3 spans 14 amino acids. V was clipped by 7 bases and J by 4 bases; unmatched bases: 4. The CDR3 spells CASSRTGGTGELFF. As DNA, the CDR3 is TGCGCCAGCTCCCGGACAGGGGGCACCGGGGAGCTGTTTTTT.

The V gene is TRBV19, the J gene TRBJ2-5; perhaps TRBD1 as D (5 bases). The CDR3 totals 13 residues. CDR1 is LNHDA, CDR2 SQIVND, per germline (reference sequence). V lost 8 bases and J 2 bases, leaving 12 bases between the germline ends. The CDR3 bases are TGTGCCAGTCAGGGATGGGTGCAAGAGACCCAGTACTTC. Its translation is CASQGWVQETQYF.